The clone carrying this TCR beta chain was counted only a few times. The antigen remains unidentified. One junction end does not reproduce the germline sequence, and a read error may be involved. Samples came from axillary lymph nodes draining the breast cancer. TCRdb re-called the multiplex PCR reads through MiXCR, storing one row per CDR3 protein. The sample contains about 170,000 distinct CDR3 sequences, 33% of which appear only once. The data originate from a study of breast tumors, draining lymph nodes, adjacent tissues. The study's findings and limits: Tumor repertoires ranked between lymph nodes and nontumor tissue in diversity, with V and J gene preferences. Data only fit, rather than demonstrated, lymph node origin of most tumor T cells. The data were judged consistent with most tumor T cells coming from lymph node and expanding in tumor. Compared with basal-like, luminal-like tumors shared significantly more repertoire with nontumor tissue.

The CDR3 length is 14 residues. The germline V gene has CDR1 SGHDN and CDR2 FVKESK. The clonotype comes from a female donor with breast cancer. Some clones in this sample may be carry-over from other donors' samples. The sample comprised axillary lymph node tissue. The chain recombines TRBV14 with TRBJ2-1; a possible D gene is TRBD2 (5 bases). Written as DNA, the CDR3 is TGTGCCAGCAGCCAAGTTCGAGGGTTTAATGAGCAGTCCTTC. Translation gives CASSQVRGFNEQSF.